The 9 T cell receptor beta chains below all came from one sample that was sequenced in a study of cytomegalovirus exposure and HLA in healthy donors. PCR involved 60 Vbeta and 13 Jbeta primers. The data were produced by immunoSEQ multiplex PCR, yet TCRdb's version contains in-frame clones alone and is incomplete. The sample includes 92,000 or so clones, more than 55% of them seen just once. The sequencing sample was made of PBMCs. Source of these receptors: a woman in her forties or fifties in good health and CMV-seropositive.

The J gene is TRBJ1-2, the V gene TRBV5-1, with TRBD1 matching over 7 bases. The CDR3 spans 15 residues. Germline loops: CDR1 SGHRS, CDR2 YFSETQ. V lost 3 bases and J lost 0; bases outside the gene matches: 5. Here the CDR3 DNA reads TGCGCCAGCAGCTGGGACAGCTATTCTAACTATGGCTACACCTTC. Protein sequence: CASSWDSYSNYGYTF.

V usage is TRBV28 and J usage is TRBJ1-4; D ambiguous. This CDR3 region has 12 residues. Germline-derived CDR1 and CDR2 are MDHEN and SYDVKM. Trimming cost V 3 bases and J 8 bases, with 7 bases left between them. The CDR3 bases are TGTGCCAGCAGTTTCGTGGAGGAAAAACTGTTTTTT. It yields the protein CASSFVEEKLFF.

CDR3 protein: CASSFGRAEAFF. The CDR3 bases are TGTGCCAGCAGTTTTGGGAGGGCTGAAGCTTTCTTT. The chain combines TRBV28 with TRBJ1-1; D gene unclear. This CDR3 is 12 amino acids long. V lost 3 bases, J lost 6 bases, and 8 bases lay in between. CDR1 MDHEN and CDR2 SYDVKM come from the germline V gene. The variable domain in full, with the rest retrieved from reference TRBV28 and TRBJ1-1, is DVKVTQSSRYLVKRTGEKVFLECVQDMDHENMFWYRQDPGLGLRLIYFSYDVKMKEKGDIPEGYSVSREKKERFSLILESASTNQTSMYLCASSFGRAEAFFGQGTRLTVV.

This chain joins TRBV4-2 and TRBJ1-5; no clear D gene. The V end was cut by 0 bases, the J end by 5 bases, with 5 bases between. CDR1 LGHNA and CDR2 YNFKEQ come from the germline V gene. This CDR3 comprises 13 residues. CDR3 protein: CASSQETDQPQHF. CDR3 bases: TGTGCCAGCAGCCAAGAAACGGATCAGCCCCAGCATTTT.

The chain recombines TRBV6-6 with TRBJ1-2, with TRBD1 as a possible D gene (5 bases). CDR3 length: 13 residues. Germline V gene lookup returns CDR1 MNHNY and CDR2 SVGAGI (reference sequence). The ends were cut back, 2 bases at V and 4 bases at J, with 8 bases in the middle. The CDR3 is CASSYDRSYGYTF. CDR3 bases: TGTGCCAGCAGTTACGACAGATCCTATGGCTACACCTTC.

The genes are TRBV6-5 and TRBJ2-1, with a possible D match to TRBD2 (5 bases). Germline V gives CDR1 MNHEY, CDR2 SVGAGI. Trimming left V 5 bases short and J 6 bases short, with 11 bases between. The CDR3 contains 13 residues. In DNA, the CDR3 is TGTGCCAGCAGTAACCCGGGGTTCAATGAGCAGTTCTTC. Protein product: CASSNPGFNEQFF.

This chain links TRBV28 with TRBJ1-1, with 11 bases identical to TRBD1. Trimming removed 6 bases from V and 11 bases from J; junction bases left unmatched: 8. CDR1 is MDHEN, CDR2 SYDVKM, per germline. This CDR3 has 13 amino acids. For the CDR3, the DNA is TGTGCCAGCAGGGACCCTAGGGACAGGGGGGCTTTCTTT. It translates to CASRDPRDRGAFF.

J is TRBJ2-3 and V is TRBV5-1; 11 positions agree with TRBD2. The CDR3 covers 18 residues. V dropped 5 bases and J dropped 6; count of bases not matched to a gene: 17. Germline CDR1 reads SGHRS; CDR2 reads YFSETQ. The CDR3 DNA follows: TGCGCCAGCAGTTGGGATAGCGGGGGGGAACGTGGTTTCGATACGCAGTATTTT. It codes for CASSWDSGGERGFDTQYF.

In this sample, this clone turned up a few times. This chain joins TRBV5-8 and TRBJ2-7; no firm D call. Trimming took off 4 bases at V and 2 bases at J, with 19 bases between the two ends. The length of the CDR3 is 16 residues. Germline lookup yields CDR1 SGHTS and CDR2 YDEGEE. Written as DNA, the CDR3 is TGTGCCAGCAGCCCCTGGTCCGAACCGTCGGCCTACGAGCAGTACTTC. This sequence encodes CASSPWSEPSAYEQYF. Drawing the rest from reference TRBV5-8 and TRBJ2-7, the complete variable domain is EAGVTQSPTHLIKTRGQQATLRCSPISGHTSVYWYQQALGLGLQFLLWYDEGEERNRGNFPPRFSGRQFPNYSSELNVNALELEDSALYLCASSPWSEPSAYEQYFGPGTRLTVT.